This T cell receptor (beta chain) was captured by sequencing in a study of T cell responses to AZD1222 COVID-19 vaccine. The repertoire was sequenced with immunoSEQ multiplex PCR; TCRdb's copy has only in-frame clones and lacks some. The sample has 120,000 or so clones; roughly nine tenths are singletons. About this clone itself: Its specificity is unknown.

Findings and limits, study-wide: Scientists sampled the repertoires only once the peak T cell response had passed. It should be noted that donors were predominantly white British and more often female, and clonal diversity was possibly underestimated.

Germline V gene lookup returns CDR1 SEHNR and CDR2 FQNEAQ (reference sequence). V was clipped by 0 bases and J by 4 bases; unmatched bases: 3. The CDR3 length is 16 residues. The TCR sequence derives from an adult in good health. The rearrangement links TRBV7-9 to TRBJ2-5; 12 bases are a match to TRBD1. Sequencing was performed on peripheral blood, taken on day 0 of AZD1222 vaccination. The CDR3 reads CASSLAGQGAGETQYF. In DNA, the CDR3 is TGTGCCAGCAGCTTAGCGGGACAGGGGGCAGGAGAGACCCAGTACTTC.